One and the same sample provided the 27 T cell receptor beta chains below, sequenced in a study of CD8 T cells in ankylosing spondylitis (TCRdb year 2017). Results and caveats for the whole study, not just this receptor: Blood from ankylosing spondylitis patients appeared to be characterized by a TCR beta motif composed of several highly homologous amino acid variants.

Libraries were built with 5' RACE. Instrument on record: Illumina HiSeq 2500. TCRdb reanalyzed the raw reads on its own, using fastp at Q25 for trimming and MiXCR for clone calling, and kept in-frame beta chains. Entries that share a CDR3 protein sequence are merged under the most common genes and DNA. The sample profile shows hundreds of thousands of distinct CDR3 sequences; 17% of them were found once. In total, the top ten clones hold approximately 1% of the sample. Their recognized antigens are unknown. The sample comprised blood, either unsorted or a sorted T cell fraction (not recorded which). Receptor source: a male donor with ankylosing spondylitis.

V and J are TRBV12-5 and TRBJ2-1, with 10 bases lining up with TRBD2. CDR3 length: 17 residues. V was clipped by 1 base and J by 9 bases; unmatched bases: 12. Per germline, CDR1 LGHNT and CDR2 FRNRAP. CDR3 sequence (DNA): TGTGCTAGTGGTTTGGGCCGGGAGCGGGGGGGCCGTGTTGAGCAGTTCTTC. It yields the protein CASGLGRERGGRVEQFF.

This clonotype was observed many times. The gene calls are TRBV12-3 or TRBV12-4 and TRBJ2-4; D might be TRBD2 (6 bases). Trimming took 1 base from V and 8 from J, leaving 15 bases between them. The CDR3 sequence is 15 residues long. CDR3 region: CASSLGGKPGDIQYF. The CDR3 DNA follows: TGTGCCAGCAGTTTAGGGGGGAAACCGGGGGACATTCAGTACTTC.

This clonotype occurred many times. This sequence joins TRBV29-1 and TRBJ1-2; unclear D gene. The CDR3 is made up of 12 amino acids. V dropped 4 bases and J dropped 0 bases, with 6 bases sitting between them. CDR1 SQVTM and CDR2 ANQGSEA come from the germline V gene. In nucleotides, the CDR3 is TGCAGCGTTGGCCCAGCTAACTATGGCTACACCTTC. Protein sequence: CSVGPANYGYTF. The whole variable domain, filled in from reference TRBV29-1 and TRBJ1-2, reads SAVISQKPSRDICQRGTSLTIQCQVDSQVTMMFWYRQQPGQSLTLIATANQGSEATYESGFVIDKFPISRPNLTFSTLTVSNMSPEDSSIYLCSVGPANYGYTFGSGTRLTVV.

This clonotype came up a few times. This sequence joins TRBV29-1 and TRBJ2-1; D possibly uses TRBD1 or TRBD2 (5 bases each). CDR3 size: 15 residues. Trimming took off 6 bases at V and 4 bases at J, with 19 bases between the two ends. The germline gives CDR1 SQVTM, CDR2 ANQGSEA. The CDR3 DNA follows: TGCAGCGTGCGGGCGGATAGGGGCGGGTACAATGAGCAGTTCTTC. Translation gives CSVRADRGGYNEQFF.

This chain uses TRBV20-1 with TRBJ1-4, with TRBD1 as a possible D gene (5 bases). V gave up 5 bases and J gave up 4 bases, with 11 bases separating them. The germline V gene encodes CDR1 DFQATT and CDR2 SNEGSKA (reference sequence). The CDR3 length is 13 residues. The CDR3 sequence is CSAHGTGNEKLFF. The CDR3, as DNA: TGCAGTGCTCACGGGACTGGTAATGAAAAACTGTTTTTT.

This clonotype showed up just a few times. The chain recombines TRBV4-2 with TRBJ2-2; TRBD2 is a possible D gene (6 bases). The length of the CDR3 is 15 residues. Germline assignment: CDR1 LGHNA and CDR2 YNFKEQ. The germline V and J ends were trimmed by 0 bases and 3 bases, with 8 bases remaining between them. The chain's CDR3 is CASSQDRGYTGELFF. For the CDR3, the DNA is TGTGCCAGCAGCCAAGATCGGGGGTACACCGGGGAGCTGTTTTTT.

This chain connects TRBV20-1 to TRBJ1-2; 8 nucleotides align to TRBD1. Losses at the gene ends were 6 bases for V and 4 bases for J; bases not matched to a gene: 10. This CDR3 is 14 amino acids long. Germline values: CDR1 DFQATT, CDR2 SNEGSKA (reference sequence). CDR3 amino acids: CSAYDRGLSYGYTF. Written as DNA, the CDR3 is TGCAGTGCCTACGACAGGGGATTGTCCTATGGCTACACCTTC.

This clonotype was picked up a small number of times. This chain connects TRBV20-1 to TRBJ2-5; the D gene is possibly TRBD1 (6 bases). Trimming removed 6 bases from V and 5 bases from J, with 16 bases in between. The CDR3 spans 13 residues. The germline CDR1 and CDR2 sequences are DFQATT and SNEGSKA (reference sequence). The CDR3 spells CSASQGIRETQYF. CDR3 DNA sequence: TGCAGTGCAAGCCAGGGGATTAGGGAGACCCAGTACTTC.

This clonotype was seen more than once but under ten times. The CDR3 sequence is CSAGTGTYGYTF. The CDR3 bases are TGCAGTGCTGGGACAGGGACTTATGGCTACACCTTC. V usage is TRBV20-1 and J usage is TRBJ1-2; the match to TRBD1 covers 9 bases. The CDR3 spans 12 residues. V trimming: 5 bases; J trimming: 5 bases; junction bases outside the gene matches: 3. CDR1 and CDR2 (germline): DFQATT, SNEGSKA (reference sequence).

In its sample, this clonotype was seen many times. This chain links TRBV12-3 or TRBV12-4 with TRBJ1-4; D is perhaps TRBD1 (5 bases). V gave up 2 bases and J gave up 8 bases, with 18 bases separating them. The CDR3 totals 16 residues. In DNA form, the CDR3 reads TGTGCCAGCAGTTTAAGGGTTGGGGGAAAGGGGGAAAAACTGTTTTTT. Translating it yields CASSLRVGGKGEKLFF.

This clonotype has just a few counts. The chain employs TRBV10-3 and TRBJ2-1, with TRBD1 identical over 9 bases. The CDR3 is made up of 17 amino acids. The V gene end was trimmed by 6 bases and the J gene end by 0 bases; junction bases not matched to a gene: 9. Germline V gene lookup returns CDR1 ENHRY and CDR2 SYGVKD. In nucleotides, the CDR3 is TGTGCCATCAGACCGGGACAGGGTACGAGCTCCTACAATGAGCAGTTCTTC. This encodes CAIRPGQGTSSYNEQFF.

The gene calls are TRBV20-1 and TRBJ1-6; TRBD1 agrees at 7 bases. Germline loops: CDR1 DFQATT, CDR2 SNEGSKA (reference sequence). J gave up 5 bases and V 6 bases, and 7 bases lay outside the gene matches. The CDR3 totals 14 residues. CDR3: CSAPGGRNNSPLHF. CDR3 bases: TGCAGTGCCCCAGGGGGAAGGAATAATTCACCCCTCCACTTT.

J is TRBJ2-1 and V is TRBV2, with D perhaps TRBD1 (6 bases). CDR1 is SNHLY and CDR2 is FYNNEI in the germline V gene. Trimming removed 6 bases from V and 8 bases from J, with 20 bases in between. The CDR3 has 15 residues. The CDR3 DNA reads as TGTGCCAGCAGAGGGCCAGGGGATGACGGCCATGAGCAGTTCTTC. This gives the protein CASRGPGDDGHEQFF.

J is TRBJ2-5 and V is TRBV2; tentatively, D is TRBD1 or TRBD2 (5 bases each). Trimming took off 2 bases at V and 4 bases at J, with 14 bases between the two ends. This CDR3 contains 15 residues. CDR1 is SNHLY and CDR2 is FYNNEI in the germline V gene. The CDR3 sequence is CASSEWGTPGETQYF. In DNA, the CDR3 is TGTGCCAGCAGTGAATGGGGGACCCCAGGAGAGACCCAGTACTTC.

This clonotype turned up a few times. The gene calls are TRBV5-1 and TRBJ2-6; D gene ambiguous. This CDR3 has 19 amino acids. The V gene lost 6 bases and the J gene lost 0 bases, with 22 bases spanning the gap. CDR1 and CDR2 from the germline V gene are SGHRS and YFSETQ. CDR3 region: CASKWSETSKDSGANVLTF. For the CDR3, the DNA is TGCGCCAGCAAGTGGTCTGAGACATCTAAAGACTCTGGGGCCAACGTCCTGACTTTC.

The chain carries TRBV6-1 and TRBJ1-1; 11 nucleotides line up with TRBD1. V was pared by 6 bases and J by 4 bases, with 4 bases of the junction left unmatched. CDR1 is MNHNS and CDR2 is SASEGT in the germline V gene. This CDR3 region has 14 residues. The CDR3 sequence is CASRLGQGATEAFF. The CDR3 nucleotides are TGTGCCAGCAGACTTGGACAGGGGGCCACTGAAGCTTTCTTT.

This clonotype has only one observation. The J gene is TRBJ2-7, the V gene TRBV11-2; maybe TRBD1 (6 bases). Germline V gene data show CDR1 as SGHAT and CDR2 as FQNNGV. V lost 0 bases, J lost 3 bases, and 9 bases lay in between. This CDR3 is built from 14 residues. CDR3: CASSLDAGVYEQYF. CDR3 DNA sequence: TGTGCCAGCAGCTTAGATGCAGGGGTCTACGAGCAGTACTTC.

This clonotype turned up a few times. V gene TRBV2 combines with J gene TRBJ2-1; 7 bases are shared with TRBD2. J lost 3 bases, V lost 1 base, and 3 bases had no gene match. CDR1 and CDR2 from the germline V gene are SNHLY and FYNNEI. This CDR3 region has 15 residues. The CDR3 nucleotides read TGTGCCAGCAGTGAAGGTGGGGGGGTCTACAATGAGCAGTTCTTC. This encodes CASSEGGGVYNEQFF.

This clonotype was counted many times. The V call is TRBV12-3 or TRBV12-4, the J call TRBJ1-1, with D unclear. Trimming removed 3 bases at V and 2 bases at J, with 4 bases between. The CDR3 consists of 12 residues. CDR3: CASSFPNTEAFF. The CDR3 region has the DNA TGTGCCAGCAGTTTTCCCAACACTGAAGCTTTCTTT.

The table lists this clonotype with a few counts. The DNA for the CDR3 is TGCGCCAGCAGCTTGAGGACCCGGGACAGGGACGAAAAACTGTTTTTT. Its protein product is CASSLRTRDRDEKLFF. The chain is built from TRBV5-1 and TRBJ1-4; 9 nucleotides match TRBD1. The CDR3 runs to 16 residues. Germline V gives CDR1 SGHRS, CDR2 YFSETQ. V was pared by 1 base and J by 8 bases, with 9 bases of the junction left unmatched.

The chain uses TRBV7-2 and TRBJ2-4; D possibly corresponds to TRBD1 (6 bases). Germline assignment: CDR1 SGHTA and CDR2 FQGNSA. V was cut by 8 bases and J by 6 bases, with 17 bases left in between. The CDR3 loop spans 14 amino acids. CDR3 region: CASGNTGYGNIQYF. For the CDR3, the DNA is TGTGCCAGCGGAAACACAGGGTACGGAAACATTCAGTACTTC.

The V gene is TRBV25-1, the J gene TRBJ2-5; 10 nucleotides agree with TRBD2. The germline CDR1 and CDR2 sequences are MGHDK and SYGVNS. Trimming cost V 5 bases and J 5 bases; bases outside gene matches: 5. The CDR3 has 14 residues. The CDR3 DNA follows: TGTGCCAGCAGTACTAGCGGGGTTAGGGAGACCCAGTACTTC. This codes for CASSTSGVRETQYF. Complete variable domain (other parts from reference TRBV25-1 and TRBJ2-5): EADIYQTPRYLVIGTGKKITLECSQTMGHDKMYWYQQDPGMELHLIHYSYGVNSTEKGDLSSESTVSRIRTEHFPLTLESARPSHTSQYLCASSTSGVRETQYFGPGTRLLVL.

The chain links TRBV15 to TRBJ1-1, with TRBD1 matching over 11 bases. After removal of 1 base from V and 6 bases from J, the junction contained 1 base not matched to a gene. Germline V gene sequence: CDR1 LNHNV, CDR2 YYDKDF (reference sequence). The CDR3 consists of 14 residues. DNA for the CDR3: TGTGCCACCAGCAGAGGGACAGGGGGCTCTGAAGCTTTCTTT. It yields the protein CATSRGTGGSEAFF. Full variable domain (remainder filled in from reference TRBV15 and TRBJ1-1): DAMVIQNPRYQVTQFGKPVTLSCSQTLNHNVMYWYQQKSSQAPKLLFHYYDKDFNNEADTPDNFQSRRPNTSFCFLDIRSPGLGDTAMYLCATSRGTGGSEAFFGQGTRLTVV.

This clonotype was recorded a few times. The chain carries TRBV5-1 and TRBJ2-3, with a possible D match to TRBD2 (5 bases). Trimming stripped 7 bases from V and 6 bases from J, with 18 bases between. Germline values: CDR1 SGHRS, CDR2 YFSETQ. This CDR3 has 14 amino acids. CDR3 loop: CASRAVGATDTQYF. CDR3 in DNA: TGCGCCAGCCGAGCGGTCGGAGCGACGGATACGCAGTATTTT.

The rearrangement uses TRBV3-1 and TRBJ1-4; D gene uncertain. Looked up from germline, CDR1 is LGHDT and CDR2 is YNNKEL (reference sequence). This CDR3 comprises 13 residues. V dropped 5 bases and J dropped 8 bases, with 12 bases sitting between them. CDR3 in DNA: TGTGCCAGCAGCGAATTTGATGGGGAAAAACTGTTTTTT. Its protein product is CASSEFDGEKLFF.

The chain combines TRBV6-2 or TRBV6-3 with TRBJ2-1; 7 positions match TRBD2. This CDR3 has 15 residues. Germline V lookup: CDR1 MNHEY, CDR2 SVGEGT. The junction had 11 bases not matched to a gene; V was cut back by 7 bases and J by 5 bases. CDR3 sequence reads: CASKKGGSGNNEQFF. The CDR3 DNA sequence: TGTGCCAGCAAAAAGGGCGGGAGCGGGAACAATGAGCAGTTCTTC.

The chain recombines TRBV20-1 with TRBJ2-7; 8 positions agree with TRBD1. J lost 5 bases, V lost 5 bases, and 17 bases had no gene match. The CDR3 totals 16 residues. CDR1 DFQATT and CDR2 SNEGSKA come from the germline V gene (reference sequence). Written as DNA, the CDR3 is TGCAGTGCTCCCCGCTCCGCGACAGGGGTCGGCGACGAGCAGTACTTC. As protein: CSAPRSATGVGDEQYF.